This TCR beta chain comes out of a study of blood T cells in healthy people across ages. Notes on the study in general: Diversity was higher, and naive CD4+ cells more numerous, in long-lived donors than in aged donors.

A sample-barcoded 5' primer and a J-beta primer mix were used in a second PCR of roughly 7 to 11 cycles. Each CDR3 protein gets one entry after TCRdb re-called the 5' RACE reads with MiXCR. The table lists more than 1.4 million distinct CDR3 sequences, around two fifths of them singletons, with approximately 7.9% in the top ten. This clonotype was detected once. Its antigen is as yet unknown. The authors isolated at least 6.5 million PBMCs per sample. The material sequenced was blood. This TCR derives from a woman aged 18 to 35 in good health.

The DNA of the CDR3 is TGTGCCAGCAGTTACTCGATTGTCCGGGGGAACTATGGCTACACCTTC. This gives the protein CASSYSIVRGNYGYTF. This chain uses TRBV6-5 with TRBJ1-2; D perhaps matches TRBD1 (5 bases). Looked up from germline, CDR1 is MNHEY and CDR2 is SVGAGI. The CDR3 covers 16 residues. Trimming left V 0 bases short and J 2 bases short, with 13 bases between.